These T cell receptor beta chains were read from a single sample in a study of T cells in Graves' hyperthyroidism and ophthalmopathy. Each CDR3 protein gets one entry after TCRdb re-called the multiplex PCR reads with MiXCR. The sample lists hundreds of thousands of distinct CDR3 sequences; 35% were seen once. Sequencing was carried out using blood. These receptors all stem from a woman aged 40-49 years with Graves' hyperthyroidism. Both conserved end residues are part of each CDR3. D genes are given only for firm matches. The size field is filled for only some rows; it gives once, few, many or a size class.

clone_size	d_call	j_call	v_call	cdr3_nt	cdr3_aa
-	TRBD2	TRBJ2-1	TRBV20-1	TGCAGTATTAGCGGGAGGAAGCAGTTCTTC	CSISGRKQFF
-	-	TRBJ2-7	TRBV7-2	TGTGCCAGCAGCCCGACAGGACTAAACTACGAGCAGTACTTC	CASSPTGLNYEQYF
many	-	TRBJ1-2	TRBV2	TGTGCCAGCGCCGCGGGGGTCCACGGGGGCTACACCTTC	CASAAGVHGGYTF
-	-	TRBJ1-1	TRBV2	TGTGCCAGCAGCCAAGGGCGCACGAACACTGAAGCTTTCTTT	CASSQGRTNTEAFF
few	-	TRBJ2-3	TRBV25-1	TGTGCCAGCAGTGAAGCTCGGGGTGGGATTGATACGCAGTATTTT	CASSEARGGIDTQYF
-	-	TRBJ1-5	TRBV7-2	TGTGCCAGCAGCCAAGTGGTCAGGGGTGCTCAGCCCCAGCATTTT	CASSQVVRGAQPQHF
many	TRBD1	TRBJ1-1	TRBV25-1	TGTGCCAGCAGTGAATGGGGGACAGATGCGAACACTGAAGCTTTCTTT	CASSEWGTDANTEAFF
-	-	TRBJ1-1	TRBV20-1	TGCAGTGCTGCTCAGGGATACGCTTTCTTT	CSAAQGYAFF
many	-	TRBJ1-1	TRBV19	TGTGCCAGTAGTGCAGGATTGACAACTGAAGCTTTCTTT	CASSAGLTTEAFF
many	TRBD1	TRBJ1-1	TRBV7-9	TGTGCCAGCAGCTTCAACAGGGGCGTGAACACTGAAGCTTTCTTT	CASSFNRGVNTEAFF
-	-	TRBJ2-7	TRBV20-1	TGCAGTGCTAGATCCCCGGCCGAAGAGTTCTACGAGCAGTACTTC	CSARSPAEEFYEQYF
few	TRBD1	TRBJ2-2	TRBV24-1	TGTGCCACCAGTGCCGCCGGGACAGGAACCACCGGGGAGCTGTTTTTT	CATSAAGTGTTGELFF
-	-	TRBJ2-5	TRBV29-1	TGCAGCGTTGTGAACAGCCTAGGAGAGACCCAGTACTTC	CSVVNSLGETQYF
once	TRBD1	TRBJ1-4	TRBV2	TGTGCCAGCAGTGGGGACAGGGGGCGAAAACTGTTTTTT	CASSGDRGRKLFF
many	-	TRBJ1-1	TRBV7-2	TGTGCCAGCAGCCCTAATATTGGGGGAGGCAACACTGAAGCTTTCTTT	CASSPNIGGGNTEAFF
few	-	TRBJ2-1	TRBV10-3	TGTGCCATCAGCGGGCTAGCGAGCCACAATGAGCAGTTCTTC	CAISGLASHNEQFF
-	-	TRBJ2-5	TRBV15	TGTGCCACCAGCTACCGACGAAACCAAGAGACCCAGTACTTC	CATSYRRNQETQYF
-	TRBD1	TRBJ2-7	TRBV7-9	TGTGCCAGCACTACAGGGGGTCCCTACGAGCAGTACTTC	CASTTGGPYEQYF
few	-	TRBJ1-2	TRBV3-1	TGTGCCAGCAGCCAGGGGCAGGGGCCCTATGGCTACACCTTC	CASSQGQGPYGYTF
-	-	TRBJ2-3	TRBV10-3	TGTGCCATCCAGGGGTTTCACGGGGAGGCCAGCACAGATACGCAGTATTTT	CAIQGFHGEASTDTQYF
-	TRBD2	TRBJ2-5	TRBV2	TGTGCCAGCAGTGAAGACCCAGCGGGGGAGGGAGAGACCCAGTACTTC	CASSEDPAGEGETQYF
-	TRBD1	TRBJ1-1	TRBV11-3	TGTGCCAGCAGCTTCTACAGGGGGGACGAAGCTTTCTTT	CASSFYRGDEAFF
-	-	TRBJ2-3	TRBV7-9	TGTGCCAGCCAGGAGGCCCTACATACGCAGTATTTT	CASQEALHTQYF
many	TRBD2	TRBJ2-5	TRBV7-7	TGTGCTAGCAGCTTGGGACTGGGGGGGGAGACCCAGTACTTC	CASSLGLGGETQYF
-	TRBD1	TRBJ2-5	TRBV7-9	TGTGCCAGCAGCTTCCGCTTGGGGATGGGGACAGATACGCAGTACTTC	CASSFRLGMGTDTQYF
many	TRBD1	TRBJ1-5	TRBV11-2	TGTGCCAGCAGCTCAACCCCGGGACAGCGGAATCAGCCCCAGCATTTT	CASSSTPGQRNQPQHF
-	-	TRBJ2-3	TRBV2	TGTGCCAGCAGTGACAGACTCACAGATACGCGGTATTTT	CASSDRLTDTRYF
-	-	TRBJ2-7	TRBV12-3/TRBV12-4	TGTGCCAGCAGCCCCCATATGACACTTTTCGCCGGGGGAGGCGAGCAGTACTTC	CASSPHMTLFAGGGEQYF
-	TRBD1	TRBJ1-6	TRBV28	TGTGCCAGCAGTTCGAACCTCAGGGGGCGGGGGTCACCCCTCCACTTT	CASSSNLRGRGSPLHF
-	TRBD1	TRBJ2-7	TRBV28	TGTGCCAGCAGTTCCGCCGGGACAGAAGACTACGAGCAGTACTTC	CASSSAGTEDYEQYF
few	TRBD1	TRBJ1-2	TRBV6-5	TGTGCCAGCAGTTCTTTCGTTGTTACTGGACAGGCTGACACCTTC	CASSSFVVTGQADTF
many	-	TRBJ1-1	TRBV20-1	TGCAGTCCCGCTGTGGCAGCGAACACTGAAGCTTTCTTT	CSPAVAANTEAFF
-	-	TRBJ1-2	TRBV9	TGTGCCAGCAATCCGACGGGGCGGGGGGTTCGTGGCTACACCTTC	CASNPTGRGVRGYTF
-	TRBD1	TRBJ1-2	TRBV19	TGTGCCAGTAGTATAGATGGACAGGGATCTTTCGTCGGGGGCTACACCTTC	CASSIDGQGSFVGGYTF
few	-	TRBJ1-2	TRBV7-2	TGTGCCAGCAGCCGTGAGTTTCTAAGCTACACCTTC	CASSREFLSYTF
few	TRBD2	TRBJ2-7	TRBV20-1	TGCAGTGCTCTAGATTCGGCGGGAGGGTCTGAGCAGTACTTC	CSALDSAGGSEQYF
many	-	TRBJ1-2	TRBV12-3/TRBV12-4	TGTGCCAGCAAACGGGTCGACTATGGCTACACCTTC	CASKRVDYGYTF
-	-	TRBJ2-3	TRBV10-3	TGTGCCATCAGTGGATCCACAGGGAAGGGCACAGATACGCAGTATTTT	CAISGSTGKGTDTQYF